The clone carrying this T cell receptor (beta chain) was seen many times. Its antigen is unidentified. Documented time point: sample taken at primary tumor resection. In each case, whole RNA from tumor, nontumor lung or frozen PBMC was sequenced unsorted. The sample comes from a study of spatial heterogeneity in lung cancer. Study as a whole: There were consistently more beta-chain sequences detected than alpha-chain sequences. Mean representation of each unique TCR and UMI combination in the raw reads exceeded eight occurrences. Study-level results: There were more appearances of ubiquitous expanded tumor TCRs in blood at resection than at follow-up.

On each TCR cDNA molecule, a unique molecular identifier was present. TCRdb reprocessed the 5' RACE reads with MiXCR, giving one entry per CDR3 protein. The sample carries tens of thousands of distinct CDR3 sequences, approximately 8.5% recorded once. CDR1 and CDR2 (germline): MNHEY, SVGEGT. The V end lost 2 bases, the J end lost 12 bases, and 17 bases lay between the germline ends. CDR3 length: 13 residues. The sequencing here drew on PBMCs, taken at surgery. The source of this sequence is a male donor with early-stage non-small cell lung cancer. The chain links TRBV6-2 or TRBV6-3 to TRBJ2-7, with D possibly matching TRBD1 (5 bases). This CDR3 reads CASSYNPETTGYF. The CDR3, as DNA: TGTGCCAGCAGTTACAACCCCGAGACCACAGGGTACTTC.